A selection of T cell receptor beta chains follows, all from one sample in a study of CD8+ T cells in alopecia areata. Generated by immunoSEQ multiplex PCR, the TCRdb table keeps only in-frame clones and is missing some. The sample includes a few hundred thousand clones, approximately 72% seen only once; the top ten take 1% to 1.5%. Here the sequenced sample was CD4+ T cells sorted from blood, taken at approximately week 42, from a patient treated with tofacitinib. These receptors came from a human donor with alopecia areata. CDR3s include the opening cysteine and the closing phenylalanine or tryptophan. A D gene is named only where the DNA matches it firmly. The listing skips clone size in some rows; elsewhere it reads once, few, many or a size class.

d_call j_call clone_size v_call cdr3_length cdr3_nt cdr3_aa
TRBD1 TRBJ2-7 - TRBV29-1 15 TGCAGCGTTGAAGGCGCAGGACAGGGACTTAGGGAGCAGTACTTC CSVEGAGQGLREQYF
- TRBJ1-5 - TRBV15 15 TGTGCCACCAGCAGAGAGAGTGGGGTTGTGAGGCCCCAGCATTTT CATSRESGVVRPQHF
- TRBJ2-7 - TRBV29-1 13 TGCAGCGTTGCCGAGACAGCTGGGGACGAGCAGTACTTC CSVAETAGDEQYF
- TRBJ1-1 - TRBV6-1 15 TGTGCCAGCAGTGAAATTCAACGACCGAACACTGAAGCTTTCTTT CASSEIQRPNTEAFF
- TRBJ2-7 few TRBV28 15 TGTGCCAGCAGTTCCCCGCGCAGGGGCTTCTACGAGCAGTACTTC CASSSPRRGFYEQYF
- TRBJ1-1 - TRBV11-1 15 TGTGCCAGCAGCATTACAGGGCTTTGGGGCACTGAAGCTTTCTTT CASSITGLWGTEAFF
- TRBJ2-3 - TRBV29-1 13 TGCAGCGTTGGTGGGGAACGGGCAGATACGCAGTATTTT CSVGGERADTQYF
- TRBJ2-3 - TRBV5-1 16 TGCGCCAGCAGCGTGCCTCAGGGGAGGGGCACAGATACGCAGTATTTT CASSVPQGRGTDTQYF
- TRBJ1-4 - TRBV4-3 14 TGCGCCAGCAGCCAAGATCCAAGGGGTCAAAAACTGTTTTTT CASSQDPRGQKLFF
- TRBJ1-2 few TRBV10-3 15 TGTGCCATCAGTGACGAAACTTTCTCGAGTTATGGCTACACCTTC CAISDETFSSYGYTF
TRBD1 TRBJ1-1 few TRBV4-3 14 TGCGCCAGCAGCCAAGAAGACAGGGGAGCTGAAGCTTTCTTT CASSQEDRGAEAFF
- TRBJ1-6 - TRBV27 15 TGTGCCAGCAGTTTCACCGGGACGCCCAATTCACCCCTCCACTTT CASSFTGTPNSPLHF
- TRBJ2-7 - TRBV11-2 15 TGTGCCAGCAGCTTACAGGCACAGGCTACCTACGAGCAGTACTTC CASSLQAQATYEQYF
TRBD1 TRBJ1-1 - TRBV29-1 13 TGCAGCGTTGAACGACAGGGGAACACTGAAGCTTTCTTT CSVERQGNTEAFF
- TRBJ2-3 few TRBV5-1 15 TGCGCCAGCAGCCCGGGGAAGACCGTAGGAGATACGCAGTATTTT CASSPGKTVGDTQYF
- TRBJ1-5 - TRBV29-1 13 TGCAGCGTTGGTCAGGGCGTGGGGCAGCCCCAGCATTTT CSVGQGVGQPQHF
TRBD1 TRBJ1-1 - TRBV30 14 TGTGCCTGGAGTACGGGACAGGGGAAGACTGAAGCTTTCTTT CAWSTGQGKTEAFF
- TRBJ2-2 - TRBV29-1 13 TGCAGCGTTGACGGGGGCGGGACCGGGGAGCTGTTTTTT CSVDGGGTGELFF
TRBD1 TRBJ2-5 few TRBV29-1 15 TGCAGCGTTGAACCGGGACAGGGGTCGGGAGAGACCCAGTACTTC CSVEPGQGSGETQYF
TRBD1 TRBJ1-2 - TRBV5-1 13 TGCGCCAGCAGCAGGGACAGCAACTATGGCTACACCTTC CASSRDSNYGYTF
- TRBJ1-6 - TRBV30 15 TGTGCCTGGAGACTGGGTACCCAAATGAATTCACCCCTCCACTTT CAWRLGTQMNSPLHF
- TRBJ2-7 few TRBV19 12 TGTGCCAGCGGTCGGACAGACTACGAGCAGTACTTC CASGRTDYEQYF
- TRBJ2-5 - TRBV4-3 13 TGCGCCAGCAGCCAAGGCCCCGAGGAGACCCAGTACTTC CASSQGPEETQYF
TRBD2 TRBJ2-7 - TRBV4-3 15 TGCGCCAGCAGTCTAGGAGTAGCGGGGGGCTACGAGCAGTACTTC CASSLGVAGGYEQYF
- TRBJ2-7 - TRBV10-3 13 TGTGCCATCAGTGAGAGACAGGCTTTCGAGCAGTACTTC CAISERQAFEQYF
- TRBJ1-1 - TRBV29-1 11 TGCAGCGCTGGGGAGAACACTGAAGCTTTCTTT CSAGENTEAFF
- TRBJ1-2 - TRBV7-9 12 TGTGCCAGCAGCTCCACACATGTGGGCTACACCTTC CASSSTHVGYTF
- TRBJ1-1 - TRBV7-9 14 TGTGCCAGCAGCCGACCCTCTTTGAACACTGAAGCTTTCTTT CASSRPSLNTEAFF
- TRBJ1-6 - TRBV2 15 TGTGCCAGCAGTGGGACAGTGAATTATAATTCACCCCTCCACTTT CASSGTVNYNSPLHF
- TRBJ2-3 few TRBV2 11 TGTGCCAGCAGTGAACCAGATACGCAGTATTTT CASSEPDTQYF
- TRBJ2-1 - TRBV5-1 13 TGCGCCAGCAGCTTGACCCAAGTAGGTGAGCAGTTCTTC CASSLTQVGEQFF
- TRBJ2-7 - TRBV5-1 15 TGCGCCAGCAGCTCGCGCCGGGACACCAGCTACGAGCAGTACTTC CASSSRRDTSYEQYF
- TRBJ2-7 few TRBV7-2 11 TGTGCCAGCAGCCCCGGCTACGAGCAGTACTTC CASSPGYEQYF
- TRBJ1-4 many TRBV5-1 14 TGCGCCAGCAGCTTTGACGCCTCTAATGAAAAACTGTTTTTT CASSFDASNEKLFF
TRBD1 TRBJ2-3 few TRBV30 14 TGTGCCTGGAGTAGGGACAGGGCCACAGATACGCAGTATTTT CAWSRDRATDTQYF
- TRBJ2-1 - TRBV5-1 14 TGCGCCAGCAGCCCGCGGGGGCCGACCAATGAGCAGTTCTTC CASSPRGPTNEQFF
TRBD2 TRBJ2-3 - TRBV29-1 13 TGCACCCATAGCGGGGAGTTCACAGATACGCAGTATTTT CTHSGEFTDTQYF
- TRBJ2-7 few TRBV5-6 16 TGTGCCAGCAGCCCGACTAAGACATTCACTTCATACGAGCAGTACTTC CASSPTKTFTSYEQYF